This T cell receptor (beta chain) was observed in a study of control samples from healthy donors and cancer patients. V gave up 3 bases and J gave up 1 base; unmatched junction bases: 4. Germline CDR1 is KGHDR and CDR2 is SFDVKD. The CDR3 is made up of 16 amino acids. The table came from immunoSEQ multiplex PCR; TCRdb's copy has only in-frame clones and leaves some out. The data hold about 90,000 clones, with 90% to 95% observed a single time. The clonotype comes from a woman aged 25-40 years in good health. Material: blood. The chain employs TRBV24-1 and TRBJ2-1, with 8 nucleotides matching TRBD2. CDR3 coding DNA: TGTGCCACCAGTGATCCTAGCGGGTATTCCTACAATGAGCAGTTCTTC. Encoded protein: CATSDPSGYSYNEQFF.